This T cell receptor (beta chain) emerged from a study of cytomegalovirus exposure and HLA in healthy donors. Study-wide findings and caveats: The finding came from a later analysis; first-cohort TCR clusters tended to co-occur in the 130 or so validation repertoires. TCR sequences were mostly rare, though some public TCRs occurred in many donors.

To note about this clone: The antigen remains undetermined.

The V gene end was trimmed by 4 bases and the J gene end by 2 bases; junction bases not matched to a gene: 8. Germline lookup yields CDR1 SGDLS and CDR2 YYNGEE. This CDR3 spans 16 amino acids. The method was immunoSEQ multiplex PCR; TCRdb's version includes in-frame clones alone and lacks a portion of them. The sample has approximately 59,000 clones, about 92% seen once. Sequencing used PBMCs. The chain combines TRBV9 with TRBJ2-5, with 10 positions matching TRBD2. The TCR sequence derives from a man in his late teens or twenties in good health and CMV-seropositive. CDR3 nucleotides: TGTGCCAGCAGCCTCTCTGGACTAGCGGCACAAGAGACCCAGTACTTC. As protein: CASSLSGLAAQETQYF. Supplemented by reference TRBV9 and TRBJ2-5, the full variable domain reads DSGVTQTPKHLITATGQRVTLRCSPRSGDLSVYWYQQSLDQGLQFLIQYYNGEERAKGNILERFSAQQFPDLHSELNLSSLELGDSALYFCASSLSGLAAQETQYFGPGTRLLVL.